Below are 15 T cell receptor beta chains sequenced from a single sample in a study of cytomegalovirus exposure and HLA in healthy donors. Primers included in the PCR were 60 Vbeta and 13 Jbeta primers. The protocol was immunoSEQ multiplex PCR, while the TCRdb copy is restricted to in-frame clones and leaves out a portion. Recorded for this sample: about 200,000 clones. The material sequenced was PBMCs. The receptors stem from a man in his thirties or forties in good health and CMV-seronegative.

The J gene is TRBJ2-5, the V gene TRBV10-3; 7 nucleotides agree with TRBD1. The DNA end lines up better with TRBJ2-7; the J call may be wrong. The germline gives CDR1 ENHRY, CDR2 SYGVKD. The CDR3 length is 15 residues. The CDR3 is CAISESGTVTYEQYF. Written as DNA, the CDR3 is TGTGCCATCAGTGAGTCCGGGACAGTTACCTACGAGCAGTACTTC.

This chain connects TRBV6-4 to TRBJ1-1, with D hard to call. V shed 0 bases and J shed 1 base, with 3 bases lying between them. From germline, CDR1 is MRHNA and CDR2 SNTAGT. This CDR3 region has 13 residues. The chain's CDR3 is CASSDSGNTEAFF. The CDR3 DNA is TGTGCCAGCAGTGACTCCGGGAACACTGAAGCTTTCTTT.

The genes are TRBV18 and TRBJ1-2; D gene unclear. CDR3 length: 13 residues. From germline, CDR1 is KGHSH and CDR2 LQKENI. The V end was cut by 5 bases, the J end by 2 bases, with 9 bases between. CDR3 amino acids: CASSTDTNYGYTF. Here the CDR3 DNA reads TGTGCCAGCTCAACTGACACGAACTATGGCTACACCTTC.

The rearrangement uses TRBV15 and TRBJ2-5; 14 bases are a match to TRBD2. Germline assignment: CDR1 LNHNV and CDR2 YYDKDF (reference sequence). CDR3 length equals 16 residues. Unmatched junction bases numbered 10, after V lost 6 bases and J lost 7 bases. The CDR3, as DNA: TGTGCCACCAGGGCGAGGGGACTAGCGGGAGCGCGGACCCAGTACTTC. Its translation is CATRARGLAGARTQYF.

The chain carries TRBV11-2 and TRBJ1-2, with 9 bases that match TRBD1. The CDR3 is 14 residues long. Germline V gives CDR1 SGHAT, CDR2 FQNNGV. Germline trimming cut 7 bases from V and 6 bases from J; bases unmatched to any gene: 9. CDR3 DNA: TGTGCCAGCAACCAATTAGGGACAGGGAATGGCTACACCTTC. This codes for CASNQLGTGNGYTF.

This chain joins TRBV19 and TRBJ1-1; TRBD1 agrees at 8 bases. Unmatched junction bases numbered 6, after V lost 3 bases and J lost 0 bases. Germline CDR1 and CDR2: LNHDA and SQIVND (reference sequence). The CDR3 covers 16 residues. In nucleotides, the CDR3 is TGTGCCAGTAGTATCTTCGGGACAGGAGTGAACACTGAAGCTTTCTTT. Translating it yields CASSIFGTGVNTEAFF.

The chain couples TRBV5-6 to TRBJ2-3, with D tentatively TRBD2 (6 bases). CDR3 length: 14 amino acids. From germline, CDR1 is SGHDT and CDR2 YYEEEE. V was trimmed by 6 bases and J by 5 bases, leaving 16 bases between them. For the CDR3, the DNA is TGTGCCAGCAACCACCGGGACTCAGGAGATACGCAGTATTTT. Residues: CASNHRDSGDTQYF.

The genes are TRBV18 and TRBJ1-2; no clear D. Germline CDR1 is KGHSH and CDR2 is LQKENI. V shed 3 bases and J shed 4 bases, with 12 bases lying between them. This CDR3 comprises 14 residues. This CDR3 reads CASSPGKEAYGYTF. The CDR3 coding sequence is TGTGCCAGCTCACCCGGCAAGGAGGCCTATGGCTACACCTTC.

The chain recombines TRBV30 with TRBJ1-2; 9 bases fit TRBD1. Germline V gene lookup returns CDR1 GTSNPN and CDR2 SVGIG (reference sequence). CDR3 length: 12 amino acids. The ends lost 4 bases at V and 5 bases at J; junction bases unmatched: 2. Written as DNA, the CDR3 is TGTGCCTGGACTGGACAGGGGTATGGCTACACCTTC. The encoded protein is CAWTGQGYGYTF.

The chain employs TRBV27 and TRBJ1-1, with 11 nucleotides matching TRBD1. Germline assignment: CDR1 MNHEY and CDR2 SMNVEV (reference sequence). The CDR3 runs to 17 residues. With V trimmed by 5 bases and J by 4 bases, 12 bases remained unmatched. In nucleotides, the CDR3 is TGTGCCAGCAGTCTGTGGACAGGGGGCATGGGAAGCACTGAAGCTTTCTTT. Amino acids: CASSLWTGGMGSTEAFF.

This chain uses TRBV5-1 with TRBJ2-2; no reliable D call. V was pared by 1 base and J by 4 bases, with 17 bases between. Germline V gene lookup returns CDR1 SGHRS and CDR2 YFSETQ. The CDR3 runs 17 residues. For the CDR3, the DNA is TGCGCCAGCAGCTTGATTGCGGTTCGAGGCTTCACCGGGGAGCTGTTTTTT. Its translation is CASSLIAVRGFTGELFF.

V is TRBV19 and J is TRBJ1-1, with a possible D match to TRBD1 (5 bases). Per germline, CDR1 LNHDA and CDR2 SQIVND (reference sequence). The CDR3 loop spans 11 amino acids. V was clipped by 6 bases and J by 11 bases, with 13 bases between them. CDR3 DNA sequence: TGTGCCAGTAGGGTGGGGGGACTGGCTTTCTTT. Amino acids: CASRVGGLAFF.

The V call is TRBV14, the J call TRBJ2-7, with TRBD1 matching over 8 bases. Germline V CDR1 and CDR2: SGHDN, FVKESK. V shed 4 bases, J shed 2 bases, and the junction held 7 bases outside the gene matches. This CDR3 has 15 amino acids. The CDR3 nucleotides are TGTGCCAGCAGCCTCTCCGGGACAGGCGCCTACGAGCAGTACTTC. Amino acids: CASSLSGTGAYEQYF.

The V and J genes are TRBV25-1 and TRBJ1-5; D remains ambiguous. This CDR3 contains 13 residues. CDR1 and CDR2 (germline): MGHDK, SYGVNS. The V end lost 4 bases, the J end lost 6 bases, and 10 bases lay between the germline ends. The CDR3 nucleotides read TGTGCCAGCAGTGGAGGGTCAGGTCAGCCCCAGCATTTT. Translation: CASSGGSGQPQHF.

The chain employs TRBV10-2 and TRBJ2-5; D possibly corresponds to TRBD2 (5 bases). CDR1 and CDR2 (germline): WSHSY, SAAADI. Trimming stripped 6 bases from V and 5 bases from J, with 13 bases between. CDR3 length: 13 amino acids. The CDR3 sequence is CASRIAGSETQYF. The CDR3 DNA reads as TGCGCCAGCAGGATCGCGGGTTCGGAGACCCAGTACTTC.